What follows are 29 T cell receptor beta chains derived from one specimen sequenced in a study of T cell responses to AZD1222 COVID-19 vaccine. The method was immunoSEQ multiplex PCR; TCRdb's version includes in-frame clones alone and lacks a portion of them. The sample holds approximately 150,000 clones, roughly 90% seen once. The sequencing used peripheral blood, collected on day 0 of AZD1222 vaccination. These TCRs come from an adult in good health.

The count of this clone is one. The chain joins TRBV18 to TRBJ1-2, with D uncertain. Germline CDR1 KGHSH, CDR2 LQKENI. CDR3 size: 14 residues. The V end lost 2 bases, the J end lost 6 bases, and 13 bases lay between the germline ends. CDR3 residues: CASSPYEAGNGYTF. DNA of the CDR3: TGTGCCAGCTCACCATATGAAGCGGGGAATGGCTACACCTTC.

The chain has TRBV5-4 and TRBJ2-1, with 10 bases that match TRBD1. The CDR3 runs 15 residues. CDR1 is SGHNT, CDR2 YYREEE, per germline (reference sequence). V dropped 4 bases and J dropped 5; count of bases not matched to a gene: 6. This chain's CDR3 is CASSPRTGGNNEQFF. CDR3 nucleotides: TGTGCCAGCAGCCCCCGGACAGGGGGGAACAATGAGCAGTTCTTC.

The rearrangement uses TRBV4-1 and TRBJ2-7, with D hard to call. The CDR3 is made up of 14 amino acids. Trimming pared 4 bases from V and 4 bases from J, leaving 14 bases between. Germline lookup yields CDR1 MGHRA and CDR2 YSYEKL. CDR3 loop: CASSLTTEEYEQYF. CDR3 bases: TGCGCCAGCAGCCTAACGACCGAGGAATACGAGCAGTACTTC.

This rearrangement joins TRBV19 to TRBJ2-2; 7 nucleotides line up with TRBD1. The CDR3 loop spans 14 amino acids. Germline assignment: CDR1 LNHDA and CDR2 SQIVND (reference sequence). V shed 1 base and J 7 bases; nucleotides not matched to a gene: 3. CDR3 region: CASSIGGTVGELFF. CDR3 sequence (DNA): TGTGCCAGTAGTATAGGAGGGACAGTCGGGGAGCTGTTTTTT.

The J gene is TRBJ2-7, the V gene TRBV3-1 (or the pseudogene TRBV3-2); D is unresolved. The CDR3 is 13 residues long. CDR1 and CDR2 from the germline V gene are LGHDT and YNNKEL (reference sequence). With 9 bases removed from V and 0 bases from J, the gap between germline ends came to 12 bases. The CDR3: CASSLSGSYEQYF. Written as DNA, the CDR3 is TGTGCCAGTTCGCTGTCAGGCTCCTACGAGCAGTACTTC.

This chain links TRBV29-1 with TRBJ2-7, with D unresolved. Per the germline V gene, CDR1 is SQVTM and CDR2 is ANQGSEA. This CDR3 region has 11 residues. V lost 2 bases and J lost 1, with 3 bases in between. Here the CDR3 DNA reads TGCAGCGTTGAAATTTCCTACGAGCAGTACTTC. Translation: CSVEISYEQYF.

This clone was counted between two and nine times. The chain employs TRBV4-3 and TRBJ2-1; TRBD2 aligns across 8 bases. This CDR3 is 16 amino acids long. V shed 0 bases and J 9 bases; nucleotides not matched to a gene: 10. The germline gives CDR1 LGHNA, CDR2 YSLEER. CDR3 amino acids: CASSQDSGIAGTEQFF. Written as DNA, the CDR3 is TGCGCCAGCAGCCAAGATAGTGGGATAGCGGGAACTGAGCAGTTCTTC.

CDR3 residues: CASSPQSPRSSYNEQFF. Here the CDR3 DNA reads TGTGCCAGCAGCCCCCAAAGCCCGAGGTCCTCCTACAATGAGCAGTTCTTC. This rearrangement joins TRBV7-8 to TRBJ2-1; D is uncertain. This CDR3 has 17 residues. Trimming shortened V by 5 bases and J by 0 bases, and 17 bases separated the two germline ends. Per germline, CDR1 SGHVS and CDR2 FQNEAQ.

The chain links TRBV28 to TRBJ1-3; 9 bases align to TRBD1. Germline trimming cut 5 bases from V and 6 bases from J; bases unmatched to any gene: 8. Germline CDR1 and CDR2: MDHEN and SYDVKM. The CDR3 contains 15 residues. In DNA form, the CDR3 reads TGTGCCAGCAGTACCCCGACAGGGGGACTAAACACCATATATTTT. It translates to CASSTPTGGLNTIYF.

The rearrangement links TRBV7-2 to TRBJ2-5, with D perhaps matching TRBD2 (8 bases). The length of the CDR3 is 15 residues. Trimming cost V 4 bases and J 4 bases, with 16 bases left between them. Germline V gene lookup returns CDR1 SGHTA and CDR2 FQGNSA. The CDR3 nucleotides are TGTGCCAGCAGCTCAGGGGGGAGCGGGGGAGAGACCCAGTACTTC. Amino acids: CASSSGGSGGETQYF.

In its sample, this clone was seen once. The genes are TRBV18 and TRBJ2-2; D remains ambiguous. Trimming left V 3 bases short and J 1 base short, with 12 bases between. The CDR3 has 16 amino acids. CDR1 and CDR2 (germline): KGHSH, LQKENI. Written as DNA, the CDR3 is TGTGCCAGCTCACCTCTGATACCACAGAACACCGGGGAGCTGTTTTTT. Its protein is CASSPLIPQNTGELFF.

The chain joins TRBV28 to TRBJ2-7, with TRBD1 matching over 10 bases. The V gene end was trimmed by 3 bases and the J gene end by 2 bases; junction bases not matched to a gene: 7. CDR1 is MDHEN and CDR2 is SYDVKM in the germline V gene. The CDR3 is 16 amino acids. The chain's CDR3 is CASSFVDRGPTYEQYF. Here the CDR3 DNA reads TGTGCCAGCAGTTTTGTCGACAGGGGGCCCACCTACGAGCAGTACTTC.

The rearrangement links TRBV6-1 to TRBJ2-2; D unclear. The CDR3 consists of 16 residues. The germline V and J ends were trimmed by 0 bases and 3 bases, with 11 bases remaining between them. Per germline, CDR1 MNHNS and CDR2 SASEGT. This CDR3 is CASSEAPGGYTGELFF. CDR3 nucleotide sequence: TGTGCCAGCAGTGAAGCACCGGGCGGCTACACCGGGGAGCTGTTTTTT.

The V gene is TRBV28, the J gene TRBJ2-1, with D possibly TRBD1 on 5 matching bases. Germline CDR1 MDHEN, CDR2 SYDVKM. V dropped 4 bases and J dropped 5 bases, with 15 bases sitting between them. There are 15 residues in the CDR3. The chain's CDR3 is CASSSSALTDNEQFF. In DNA form, the CDR3 reads TGTGCCAGCAGTTCCTCAGCTCTGACAGACAATGAGCAGTTCTTC.

Only a few counts were recorded for this clone. The V and J genes are TRBV7-9 and TRBJ1-2, with TRBD1 matching over 7 bases. Germline CDR1 and CDR2: SEHNR and FQNEAQ (reference sequence). This CDR3 is 15 amino acids long. Germline trimming cut 3 bases from V and 1 base from J; bases unmatched to any gene: 5. This CDR3 reads CASSFSGQDNYGYTF. In nucleotides, the CDR3 is TGTGCCAGCAGCTTTAGTGGACAGGATAACTATGGCTACACCTTC.

V usage is TRBV30 and J usage is TRBJ2-1; TRBD1 matches at 10 bases. The CDR3 length is 13 residues. V lost 3 bases and J lost 6; bases outside the gene matches: 2. Germline V gives CDR1 GTSNPN, CDR2 SVGIG (reference sequence). CDR3 DNA sequence: TGTGCCTGGAGCCGGGACAGGGGCAATGAGCAGTTCTTC. Protein product: CAWSRDRGNEQFF.

This chain joins TRBV11-3 and TRBJ1-2; 7 nucleotides match TRBD1. CDR1 and CDR2 from the germline V gene are SGHNT and YENEEA. V dropped 4 bases and J dropped 1; count of bases not matched to a gene: 3. This CDR3 is built from 14 residues. The CDR3 coding sequence is TGTGCCAGCAGCTCCGGACAGGATAACTATGGCTACACCTTC. This sequence encodes CASSSGQDNYGYTF.

DNA for the CDR3: TGTGCCATCAAGGGTTTGTCCACCGGGGAGCTGTTTTTT. It codes for CAIKGLSTGELFF. The chain recombines TRBV10-3 with TRBJ2-2, with D unclear. Germline CDR1 is ENHRY and CDR2 is SYGVKD. CDR3 length: 13 amino acids. V was cut by 7 bases and J by 4 bases, with 10 bases left in between.

The chain's CDR3 is CASSRTVNTEAFF. CDR3 bases: TGTGCCAGCAGCCGAACAGTGAACACTGAAGCTTTCTTT. J is TRBJ1-1 and V is TRBV5-4; no reliable D call. The CDR3 extends over 13 amino acids. The germline V and J ends were trimmed by 4 bases and 0 bases, with 7 bases remaining between them. The germline CDR1 and CDR2 sequences are SGHNT and YYREEE (reference sequence).

V and J are TRBV5-1 and TRBJ2-2, with 11 nucleotides matching TRBD2. V trimming: 5 bases; J trimming: 5 bases; junction bases outside the gene matches: 5. The CDR3 sequence is 15 residues long. CDR1 and CDR2 (germline): SGHRS, YFSETQ. Here the CDR3 reads CASRRLAGPTGELFF. CDR3 sequence (DNA): TGCGCCAGCAGGCGACTAGCGGGACCAACCGGGGAGCTGTTTTTT.

The rearrangement uses TRBV5-5 and TRBJ1-3; tentatively, D is TRBD1 (6 bases). Trimming took off 1 base at V and 2 bases at J, with 10 bases between the two ends. The CDR3 runs to 15 residues. Per germline, CDR1 SGHKS and CDR2 YYEKEE (reference sequence). The CDR3 region is CASSLSGATGNTIYF. For the CDR3, the DNA is TGTGCCAGCAGCTTGTCGGGGGCTACTGGAAACACCATATATTTT. The variable domain in full, with the rest retrieved from reference TRBV5-5 and TRBJ1-3, is DAGVTQSPTHLIKTRGQQVTLRCSPISGHKSVSWYQQVLGQGPQFIFQYYEKEERGRGNFPDRFSARQFPNYSSELNVNALLLGDSALYLCASSLSGATGNTIYFGEGSWLTVV.

The chain combines TRBV24-1 with TRBJ1-1, with 7 positions matching TRBD1. This CDR3 has 15 amino acids. V dropped 6 bases and J dropped 1; count of bases not matched to a gene: 7. Germline V gene lookup returns CDR1 KGHDR and CDR2 SFDVKD. CDR3 coding DNA: TGTGCCACCAGTTCGACGGGACAGAAGAACACTGAAGCTTTCTTT. Residues: CATSSTGQKNTEAFF.

The V and J genes are TRBV7-3 and TRBJ2-2, with TRBD2 as a possible D gene (5 bases). The CDR3 runs 18 residues. The germline V and J ends were trimmed by 5 bases and 4 bases, with 23 bases remaining between them. The V gene's germline CDR1 is SGHTA and CDR2 FQGTGA. DNA for the CDR3: TGTGCCAGCAGCCTCCCCCGGGAAGGCCCGTCGGGCACCGGGGAGCTGTTTTTT. Protein product: CASSLPREGPSGTGELFF.

The chain links TRBV27 to TRBJ1-2; weak D call: TRBD1 (5 bases). With 2 bases removed from V and 5 bases from J, the gap between germline ends came to 12 bases. CDR1 and CDR2 (germline): MNHEY, SMNVEV (reference sequence). The CDR3 covers 14 residues. Here the CDR3 reads CASSLTAGLYGYTF. The CDR3, as DNA: TGTGCCAGCAGTTTAACGGCAGGGCTTTATGGCTACACCTTC.

This chain links TRBV5-1 with TRBJ1-2, with TRBD1 matching over 9 bases. This CDR3 is built from 13 residues. V shed 2 bases, J shed 6 bases, and the junction held 2 bases outside the gene matches. The germline V gene encodes CDR1 SGHRS and CDR2 YFSETQ. CDR3 bases: TGCGCCAGCAGCTTTCGACAGGGGGATGGCTACACCTTC. This translates into CASSFRQGDGYTF.

The chain couples TRBV9 to TRBJ1-2; D unresolved. The CDR3 consists of 16 residues. With 1 base removed from V and 6 bases from J, the gap between germline ends came to 19 bases. The germline V gene encodes CDR1 SGDLS and CDR2 YYNGEE. The CDR3 sequence: CASSVPPTPLKDGYTF. The CDR3 nucleotides are TGTGCCAGCAGCGTACCACCGACCCCCCTTAAGGATGGCTACACCTTC.

The chain recombines TRBV6-6 with TRBJ1-6, with TRBD1 matching over 7 bases. The CDR3 has 17 amino acids. The germline gives CDR1 MNHNY, CDR2 SVGAGI (reference sequence). Germline trimming cut 6 bases from V and 0 bases from J; bases unmatched to any gene: 8. DNA of the CDR3: TGTGCCAGCAGACGAGACAGGGAGAGCTCCTATAATTCACCCCTCCACTTT. It is translated as CASRRDRESSYNSPLHF.

This rearrangement joins TRBV7-8 to TRBJ1-5; 11 positions match TRBD1. This CDR3 is built from 16 residues. The germline V gene encodes CDR1 SGHVS and CDR2 FQNEAQ. Losses at the gene ends were 4 bases for V and 4 bases for J; bases not matched to a gene: 6. In DNA form, the CDR3 reads TGTGCCAGCAGCTCAGGGGGACAGGGGGGAAATCAGCCCCAGCATTTT. Translated, it gives CASSSGGQGGNQPQHF.

This sequence joins TRBV6-4 and TRBJ2-3; D is possibly TRBD2 (6 bases). CDR3 size: 16 residues. Germline CDR1 and CDR2: MRHNA and SNTAGT. V was shortened by 0 bases and J by 2 bases, with 12 bases between the two germline ends. The chain's CDR3 is CASSDSGGLNTDTQYF. The CDR3 nucleotides read TGTGCCAGCAGTGACTCCGGGGGACTGAACACAGATACGCAGTATTTT.